These T cell receptor beta chains were read from a single sample in a study of cytomegalovirus exposure and HLA in healthy donors. The protocol was immunoSEQ multiplex PCR, while the TCRdb copy is restricted to in-frame clones and leaves out a portion. The data hold over 150,000 clones, with roughly 80% observed a single time. Sequencing used PBMCs. Every receptor here comes from a woman between 40 and 50 years old in good health and CMV-seronegative. Each CDR3 is given with its conserved first and last residue. The order of the fields is CDR3 protein, CDR3 DNA, clone size, J gene, V gene, D gene. The D gene is left open where the match is weak. Only part of the rows carry a size: once, few, many, or a class if the clone is expanded.

cdr3_aa: CASSPGSRGEQFF
cdr3_nt: TGCGCCAGCAGCCCGGGTAGTAGGGGTGAGCAGTTCTTC
clone_size: NA
j_call: TRBJ2-1
v_call: TRBV5-1
d_call: NA

cdr3_aa: CASSTLRAANYGYTF
cdr3_nt: TGTGCCAGCAGCACTCTGCGGGCAGCTAACTATGGCTACACCTTC
clone_size: NA
j_call: TRBJ1-2
v_call: TRBV28
d_call: NA

cdr3_aa: CASSQDVADNTGELFF
cdr3_nt: TGTGCCAGCAGCCAAGATGTGGCGGATAACACCGGGGAGCTGTTTTTT
clone_size: once
j_call: TRBJ2-2
v_call: TRBV4-2
d_call: NA

cdr3_aa: CSVRTDNYEQYF
cdr3_nt: TGCAGCGTTCGGACAGACAACTACGAGCAGTACTTC
clone_size: NA
j_call: TRBJ2-7
v_call: TRBV29-1
d_call: NA

cdr3_aa: CANLRVRGIDEQYF
cdr3_nt: TGTGCCAACCTAAGGGTGAGAGGGATAGACGAGCAGTACTTC
clone_size: NA
j_call: TRBJ2-7
v_call: TRBV7-9
d_call: NA

cdr3_aa: CASSLNPRPQETQYF
cdr3_nt: TGTGCCAGCAGCTTAAACCCGCGCCCCCAAGAGACCCAGTACTTC
clone_size: NA
j_call: TRBJ2-5
v_call: TRBV7-9
d_call: NA

cdr3_aa: CAISGQGAADTQYF
cdr3_nt: TGTGCCATCAGCGGACAGGGGGCTGCAGATACGCAGTATTTT
clone_size: NA
j_call: TRBJ2-3
v_call: TRBV10-3
d_call: TRBD1

cdr3_aa: CASSALSGTEAFF
cdr3_nt: TGTGCCAGCAGTGCATTGAGTGGCACTGAAGCTTTCTTT
clone_size: NA
j_call: TRBJ1-1
v_call: TRBV27
d_call: NA

cdr3_aa: CASSTENQPQHF
cdr3_nt: TGTGCCAGCAGCACAGAGAATCAGCCCCAGCATTTT
clone_size: NA
j_call: TRBJ1-5
v_call: TRBV7-9
d_call: NA

cdr3_aa: CASSTGTGSPEAFF
cdr3_nt: TGTGCCAGCAGTACCGGGACAGGGTCCCCTGAAGCTTTCTTT
clone_size: NA
j_call: TRBJ1-1
v_call: TRBV2
d_call: TRBD1

cdr3_aa: CASSISGNQPQHF
cdr3_nt: TGTGCCAGTAGTATCTCCGGCAATCAGCCCCAGCATTTT
clone_size: once
j_call: TRBJ1-5
v_call: TRBV19
d_call: NA

cdr3_aa: CANSGDMNTEAFF
cdr3_nt: TGTGCCAATTCCGGGGACATGAACACTGAAGCTTTCTTT
clone_size: NA
j_call: TRBJ1-1
v_call: TRBV6-1
d_call: NA

cdr3_aa: CASSLDGTGNTGELFF
cdr3_nt: TGTGCCAGCAGCTTAGATGGGACAGGGAACACCGGGGAGCTGTTTTTT
clone_size: NA
j_call: TRBJ2-2
v_call: TRBV7-2
d_call: TRBD1

cdr3_aa: CASSLIGSDAFF
cdr3_nt: TGCGCCAGCAGCCTCATCGGGAGCGACGCTTTCTTT
clone_size: NA
j_call: TRBJ1-1
v_call: TRBV4-1
d_call: NA

cdr3_aa: CASSFGSGGNTGELFF
cdr3_nt: TGTGCTAGCAGCTTTGGTAGCGGGGGGAACACCGGGGAGCTGTTTTTT
clone_size: NA
j_call: TRBJ2-2
v_call: TRBV7-7
d_call: TRBD2

cdr3_aa: CASSISGIPTSGNTIYF
cdr3_nt: TGTGCCAGTAGTATTTCTGGTATACCTACCTCTGGAAACACCATATATTTT
clone_size: NA
j_call: TRBJ1-3
v_call: TRBV19
d_call: NA

cdr3_aa: CASSTTTRPGTVSGANVLTF
cdr3_nt: TGTGCCAGCAGCACCACCACCCGCCCCGGGACAGTCTCTGGGGCCAACGTCCTGACTTTC
clone_size: NA
j_call: TRBJ2-6
v_call: TRBV13
d_call: TRBD1

cdr3_aa: CASWEGLARPNEQFF
cdr3_nt: TGTGCCAGTTGGGAGGGACTAGCGCGACCCAATGAGCAGTTCTTC
clone_size: few
j_call: TRBJ2-1
v_call: TRBV6-1
d_call: TRBD2

cdr3_aa: CASSAGTSGREQYF
cdr3_nt: TGTGCCAGCAGCGCCGGGACTAGCGGACGCGAGCAGTACTTC
clone_size: NA
j_call: TRBJ2-7
v_call: TRBV6-5
d_call: TRBD2

cdr3_aa: CAISEGANEQFF
cdr3_nt: TGTGCCATCAGTGAGGGGGCTAATGAGCAGTTCTTC
clone_size: once
j_call: TRBJ2-1
v_call: TRBV10-3
d_call: NA

cdr3_aa: CASRGPYGTSGGWDTQYF
cdr3_nt: TGTGCCAGCAGGGGGCCTTACGGGACTAGCGGGGGTTGGGATACGCAGTATTTT
clone_size: NA
j_call: TRBJ2-3
v_call: TRBV28
d_call: TRBD2

cdr3_aa: CAGTPDPGLPNTEAFF
cdr3_nt: TGTGCCGGCACTCCGGACCCAGGGCTGCCGAACACTGAAGCTTTCTTT
clone_size: NA
j_call: TRBJ1-1
v_call: TRBV2
d_call: NA

cdr3_aa: CASSYGASEQFF
cdr3_nt: TGTGCCAGCAGTTATGGGGCGAGTGAGCAGTTCTTC
clone_size: NA
j_call: TRBJ2-1
v_call: TRBV6-6
d_call: NA

cdr3_aa: CASSSSLLWKNTEAFF
cdr3_nt: TGTGCCAGCAGCTCTTCGCTACTATGGAAGAACACTGAAGCTTTCTTT
clone_size: NA
j_call: TRBJ1-1
v_call: TRBV13
d_call: NA

cdr3_aa: CASNQGGYEQYF
cdr3_nt: TGTGCCAGCAACCAAGGGGGCTACGAGCAGTACTTC
clone_size: NA
j_call: TRBJ2-7
v_call: TRBV11-3
d_call: NA

cdr3_aa: CASSLVTDRSNQPQHF
cdr3_nt: TGTGCCAGCAGCTTAGTAACGGACAGAAGCAATCAGCCCCAGCATTTT
clone_size: NA
j_call: TRBJ1-5
v_call: TRBV7-9
d_call: NA

cdr3_aa: CASSAAGNTEAFF
cdr3_nt: TGTGCCAGCTCCGCGGCGGGGAACACTGAAGCTTTCTTT
clone_size: once
j_call: TRBJ1-1
v_call: TRBV18
d_call: NA

cdr3_aa: CASSPSTGEQYF
cdr3_nt: TGTGCCAGCAGCCCATCTACGGGAGAGCAGTACTTC
clone_size: NA
j_call: TRBJ2-7
v_call: TRBV11-2
d_call: NA

cdr3_aa: CASRGTTLNTEAFF
cdr3_nt: TGCGCCAGCAGAGGGACAACGTTGAACACTGAAGCTTTCTTT
clone_size: NA
j_call: TRBJ1-1
v_call: TRBV5-1
d_call: NA

cdr3_aa: CASSPGQGQSYEQYF
cdr3_nt: TGTGCCAGCTCCCCCGGACAGGGGCAGTCCTACGAGCAGTACTTC
clone_size: NA
j_call: TRBJ2-7
v_call: TRBV18
d_call: TRBD1

cdr3_aa: CASSTNYNDATNYGYTF
cdr3_nt: TGTGCCAGCAGCACTAATTATAACGACGCCACTAACTATGGCTACACCTTC
clone_size: NA
j_call: TRBJ1-2
v_call: TRBV7-2
d_call: NA

cdr3_aa: CASSYSARVYYGYTF
cdr3_nt: TGTGCCAGCAGTTACTCGGCCAGGGTTTACTATGGCTACACCTTC
clone_size: NA
j_call: TRBJ1-2
v_call: TRBV6-5
d_call: NA

cdr3_aa: CASSLSGNAEAFF
cdr3_nt: TGTGCCAGCAGTTTGAGCGGGAACGCTGAAGCTTTCTTT
clone_size: NA
j_call: TRBJ1-1
v_call: TRBV27
d_call: NA

cdr3_aa: CASSLAGQGPRRGYTF
cdr3_nt: TGTGCCAGCAGCTTGGCCGGACAGGGTCCCCGTAGGGGCTACACCTTC
clone_size: NA
j_call: TRBJ1-2
v_call: TRBV5-4
d_call: TRBD1

cdr3_aa: CASLYSRGVKKTQYF
cdr3_nt: TGTGCCAGCTTATATTCCAGGGGTGTGAAGAAGACCCAGTACTTC
clone_size: few
j_call: TRBJ2-5
v_call: TRBV13
d_call: NA

cdr3_aa: CASRDSSYNEQFF
cdr3_nt: TGTGCCAGCAGAGACAGCTCCTACAATGAGCAGTTCTTC
clone_size: few
j_call: TRBJ2-1
v_call: TRBV6-6
d_call: NA

cdr3_aa: CASRFGVGSATNEKLFF
cdr3_nt: TGCGCCAGCAGGTTTGGGGTGGGGAGCGCAACTAATGAAAAACTGTTTTTT
clone_size: once
j_call: TRBJ1-4
v_call: TRBV5-1
d_call: NA

cdr3_aa: CASSPPGFGETQYF
cdr3_nt: TGTGCCAGCAGTCCCCCGGGTTTCGGGGAGACCCAGTACTTC
clone_size: NA
j_call: TRBJ2-5
v_call: TRBV28
d_call: NA

cdr3_aa: CASSQDSGMRQFF
cdr3_nt: TGCGCCAGCAGCCAAGATTCGGGTATGCGGCAGTTCTTC
clone_size: NA
j_call: TRBJ2-1
v_call: TRBV4-1
d_call: NA

cdr3_aa: CASLLAGSYEQYF
cdr3_nt: TGTGCCAGCCTACTAGCGGGGAGCTACGAGCAGTACTTC
clone_size: NA
j_call: TRBJ2-7
v_call: TRBV6-1
d_call: TRBD2

cdr3_aa: CASSEQGVTQYF
cdr3_nt: TGTGCCAGCAGCGAGCAGGGGGTGACGCAGTATTTT
clone_size: NA
j_call: TRBJ2-3
v_call: TRBV6-5
d_call: TRBD1

cdr3_aa: CSAAGTGPPEAFF
cdr3_nt: TGCAGCGCCGCCGGGACAGGGCCTCCTGAAGCTTTCTTT
clone_size: NA
j_call: TRBJ1-1
v_call: TRBV29-1
d_call: TRBD1

cdr3_aa: CASSFPGLGHLEQYF
cdr3_nt: TGTGCCAGCAGTTTCCCGGGACTAGGACACCTCGAGCAGTACTTC
clone_size: NA
j_call: TRBJ2-7
v_call: TRBV7-9
d_call: TRBD2